This TCR beta chain came from a study of early T cells in non-severe SARS-CoV-2 infection. About the study: Sequenced material consisted of bulk RNA (from unsorted whole blood), and chains were unpaired. Study-level results: Matching with VDJdb favored anti-spike CD8 responses (missing private and CD4 specificities).

Unique molecular identifiers tagged individual cDNA molecules. TCRdb used MiXCR to reprocess the 5' RACE reads, holding one entry per CDR3 protein. Among 46,000 or so distinct CDR3 sequences listed, around 7.8% were seen once. This clonotype was detected many times. What it binds is not known. The ends lost 4 bases at V and 1 base at J; junction bases unmatched: 10. This CDR3 has 17 amino acids. This chain uses TRBV12-3 or TRBV12-4 with TRBJ2-3, with TRBD1 identical over 8 bases. Specimen: whole blood. The TCR sequence derives from an adult who was a healthcare worker with PCR-confirmed SARS-CoV-2 infection or an uninfected control (not recorded which). The CDR3 protein is CASSSSPDRGGTDTQYF. The CDR3 coding sequence is TGTGCCAGCAGTTCGTCTCCAGACAGGGGTGGCACAGATACGCAGTATTTT.